These T cell receptor beta chains were read from a single sample in a study of blood T cell repertoires in COVID-19. Assay: immunoSEQ multiplex PCR; the TCRdb copy retains only in-frame clones and omits some. Among some 60,000 clones listed, about 76% were seen once. The sequenced sample consisted of peripheral blood. The receptor set was obtained from a human donor in a cohort sampled during active COVID-19. The CDR3 runs from the conserved cysteine through the conserved F or W. The order of the fields is J gene, V gene, D gene, clone size, CDR3 protein, CDR3 DNA. D genes are given only for firm matches. Part of the rows lack a size; the others show once, few, many or a class for expanded clones.

TRBJ2-5	TRBV2	TRBD1	-	CASGPDRGQETQYF	TGTGCCAGCGGCCCGGACAGGGGTCAAGAGACCCAGTACTTC
TRBJ1-1	TRBV6-5	-	-	CASSYNVARGTEAFF	TGTGCCAGCAGTTACAACGTAGCCCGAGGTACTGAAGCTTTCTTT
TRBJ2-3	TRBV6-2/TRBV6-3	-	-	CASSFGGTDTQYF	TGTGCCAGCAGTTTCGGGGGCACAGATACGCAGTATTTT
TRBJ1-5	TRBV2	-	-	CASSENRDSNQPQHF	TGTGCCAGCAGTGAAAACAGGGATAGCAATCAGCCCCAGCATTTT
TRBJ2-5	TRBV5-4	TRBD2	few	CASSVGLADEETQYF	TGTGCCAGCAGTGTGGGACTAGCGGACGAAGAGACCCAGTACTTC
TRBJ2-1	TRBV5-1	-	-	CASSWGPGDSYNEQFF	TGCGCCAGCAGCTGGGGGCCAGGAGACTCCTACAATGAGCAGTTCTTC
TRBJ1-1	TRBV20-1	-	-	CSAPRLREAFF	TGCAGTGCCCCGCGCCTTCGTGAAGCTTTCTTT
TRBJ2-3	TRBV5-1	TRBD1	-	CASSLGQGFSTDTQYF	TGCGCCAGCAGCTTAGGACAGGGGTTTAGTACAGATACGCAGTATTTT
TRBJ2-5	TRBV7-3	TRBD2	-	CASSLTLIGGRGQETQYF	TGTGCCAGCAGCTTAACCCTGATCGGCGGGAGGGGGCAAGAGACCCAGTACTTC
TRBJ2-5	TRBV6-2/TRBV6-3	-	-	CASSKVGGGETQYF	TGTGCCAGCAGTAAAGTGGGGGGAGGTGAGACCCAGTACTTC
TRBJ1-5	TRBV7-8	TRBD1	few	CASSIKTGAYSNQPQHF	TGTGCCAGCAGCATAAAAACAGGGGCATATAGCAATCAGCCCCAGCATTTT
TRBJ1-1	TRBV6-5	-	-	CASSYRGAVEAFF	TGTGCCAGCAGTTATAGAGGAGCCGTTGAAGCTTTCTTT
TRBJ2-7	TRBV12-5	-	-	CASGSMDSPDYEQYF	TGTGCTAGTGGTTCGATGGACAGCCCTGATTACGAGCAGTACTTC
TRBJ2-1	TRBV5-4	-	-	CASSSSSGRGGHEQFF	TGTGCCAGCAGTTCCTCCTCGGGAAGGGGGGGCCATGAGCAGTTCTTC
TRBJ2-1	TRBV6-5	TRBD2	-	CASSYIAGAYNEQFF	TGTGCCAGCAGTTACATAGCGGGAGCATACAATGAGCAGTTCTTC
TRBJ1-2	TRBV6-5	-	-	CASSYLYLYGYTF	TGTGCCAGCAGTTACCTATACCTCTATGGCTACACCTTC
TRBJ1-1	TRBV18	TRBD1	-	CASSPQGASTEAFF	TGTGCCAGCTCGCCACAGGGGGCTAGCACTGAAGCTTTCTTT
TRBJ2-1	TRBV5-1	-	-	CASSFTAVRNNEQFF	TGCGCCAGCAGCTTTACAGCGGTGCGGAACAATGAGCAGTTCTTC
TRBJ2-7	TRBV5-6	TRBD1	-	CASSLDGQGLYEQYF	TGTGCCAGCAGCTTGGACGGACAGGGTCTCTACGAGCAGTACTTC
TRBJ2-1	TRBV5-4	-	-	CASSLLGAAPGNEQFF	TGTGCCAGCAGCTTACTTGGAGCAGCCCCAGGGAATGAGCAGTTCTTC
TRBJ2-2	TRBV2	TRBD1	-	CASTQGAPKAGELFF	TGTGCCAGCACCCAGGGGGCACCTAAGGCCGGGGAGCTGTTTTTT
TRBJ2-5	TRBV12-3/TRBV12-4	-	-	CASSLYLGETQYF	TGTGCCAGCAGTTTATATCTCGGGGAGACCCAGTACTTC
TRBJ1-1	TRBV6-1	-	few	CASSESLNTEAFF	TGTGCCAGCAGTGAAAGCCTGAACACTGAAGCTTTCTTT
TRBJ2-7	TRBV3-1/TRBV3-2	TRBD2	-	CASSPGGDYEQYF	TGTGCCAGCAGCCCGGGGGGGGACTACGAGCAGTACTTC
TRBJ1-1	TRBV5-6	-	-	CASSLSVYTEAFF	TGTGCCAGCAGCCTCTCGGTATACACTGAAGCTTTCTTT
TRBJ1-1	TRBV19	-	-	CASSIVPGNTEAFF	TGTGCCAGTAGTATAGTCCCCGGGAACACTGAAGCTTTCTTT
TRBJ1-5	TRBV28	TRBD1	-	CASRSRTGSPNQPQHF	TGTGCCAGCAGGTCCCGGACAGGGAGCCCCAATCAGCCCCAGCATTTT
TRBJ2-7	TRBV6-5	TRBD1	-	CARLGTGKSYEQYF	TGTGCCAGACTCGGGACAGGGAAAAGCTACGAGCAGTACTTC
TRBJ1-5	TRBV29-1	TRBD1	-	CSVDGQGNQPQHF	TGCAGCGTGGACGGACAGGGCAATCAGCCCCAGCATTTT
TRBJ2-2	TRBV4-2	TRBD2	-	CASSSLGGTGELFF	TGTGCCAGCAGCTCCCTCGGGGGGACCGGGGAGCTGTTTTTT
TRBJ1-6	TRBV5-4	TRBD1	-	CASSLTGGNSPLHF	TGTGCCAGCAGCTTGACAGGGGGTAATTCACCCCTCCACTTT
TRBJ2-7	TRBV7-2	-	-	CASSLQSGSKREQYF	TGTGCCAGCAGCCTACAGTCAGGGTCCAAACGGGAGCAGTACTTC
TRBJ1-2	TRBV28	TRBD1	-	CASSLPTPGQGSYGYTF	TGTGCCAGCAGTTTGCCGACTCCGGGACAGGGATCCTATGGCTACACCTTC
TRBJ2-7	TRBV28	-	-	CATTTAYEQYF	TGTGCCACGACGACAGCCTACGAGCAGTACTTC
TRBJ2-4	TRBV6-2/TRBV6-3	TRBD1	-	CASSPWDRSVDIQYF	TGTGCCAGCAGTCCCTGGGACAGGTCGGTGGACATTCAGTACTTC
TRBJ2-3	TRBV9	TRBD2	-	CASSTRTSGSTDTQYF	TGTGCCAGCAGCACTCGGACTAGCGGGAGCACAGATACGCAGTATTTT
TRBJ2-2	TRBV7-9	TRBD1	few	CASSLGLGGATGELFF	TGTGCCAGCAGCTTAGGCCTAGGGGGCGCCACCGGGGAGCTGTTTTTT
TRBJ2-7	TRBV5-3	-	-	CARSLVNEQGTCEQYF	TGTGCCAGAAGCTTAGTAAACGAGCAGGGGACGTGCGAGCAGTACTTC
TRBJ2-7	TRBV6-5	-	-	CASSYSAGTYEQYF	TGTGCCAGCAGTTACTCGGCAGGGACCTACGAGCAGTACTTC
TRBJ1-1	TRBV30	-	-	CAWSTSGRGRAFF	TGTGCCTGGAGTACCTCGGGCCGCGGGCGGGCTTTCTTT
TRBJ2-7	TRBV5-1	-	-	CASSLTGGPTYEQYF	TGCGCCAGCAGCTTGACAGGTGGCCCAACCTACGAGCAGTACTTC
TRBJ1-2	TRBV7-2	TRBD1	-	CASRPDRGRSGYTF	TGTGCCAGCAGACCCGACAGGGGGCGGAGTGGCTACACCTTC
TRBJ2-6	TRBV29-1	-	once	CSAGRAGSAGANVLTF	TGCAGCGCCGGCCGGGCGGGATCGGCTGGGGCCAACGTCCTGACTTTC
TRBJ2-6	TRBV21-1	-	-	CASRGQTSGIASGANVLTF	TGTGCCAGCAGAGGCCAGACTAGCGGGATTGCTTCTGGGGCCAACGTCCTGACTTTC
TRBJ1-3	TRBV6-5	-	-	CASRIGRTAGNTIYF	TGTGCCAGCAGGATAGGAAGGACAGCTGGAAACACCATATATTTT
TRBJ2-3	TRBV9	TRBD2	-	CASSAFDSGGAMDTQYF	TGTGCCAGCAGCGCCTTCGATAGCGGGGGGGCAATGGATACGCAGTATTTT
TRBJ1-1	TRBV11-2	TRBD1	-	CAIGQGPAEAFF	TGTGCCATCGGACAGGGACCAGCTGAAGCTTTCTTT
TRBJ1-6	TRBV14	-	-	CASSRVGGSSPLHF	TGTGCCAGCAGCCGAGTAGGGGGTTCGTCACCCCTCCACTTT
TRBJ2-2	TRBV28	TRBD2	-	CASSPSAGGAGELFF	TGTGCCAGCAGTCCTAGTGCGGGAGGGGCCGGGGAGCTGTTTTTT
TRBJ1-1	TRBV6-2/TRBV6-3	-	-	CASSYSWGRTEAFF	TGTGCCAGCAGTTACTCTTGGGGGCGCACTGAAGCTTTCTTT
TRBJ1-2	TRBV6-5	-	-	CASSYLDSNYGYTF	TGTGCCAGCAGTTACCTAGACAGCAACTATGGCTACACCTTC
TRBJ2-5	TRBV6-1	TRBD2	-	CASSEAPSGVQETQYF	TGTGCCAGCAGTGAGGCGCCTAGCGGGGTCCAAGAGACCCAGTACTTC
TRBJ2-5	TRBV4-2	TRBD2	-	CASSQNVLSGGGRETQYF	TGTGCCAGCAGCCAAAATGTGTTATCCGGGGGGGGTCGGGAGACCCAGTACTTC
TRBJ1-2	TRBV29-1	-	-	CSVKADEPRNYGYTF	TGCAGCGTTAAGGCCGATGAGCCCAGGAACTATGGCTACACCTTC
TRBJ1-2	TRBV28	TRBD1	-	CASRHGTDTYGYTF	TGTGCCAGCAGACACGGGACAGACACCTATGGCTACACCTTC
TRBJ1-2	TRBV2	-	-	CASSFTGEGYTF	TGTGCCAGCAGTTTTACCGGAGAGGGCTACACCTTC
TRBJ2-7	TRBV10-3	TRBD2	-	CAISDPMGLAGGGTYEQYF	TGTGCCATCAGTGATCCGATGGGACTAGCGGGAGGGGGGACCTACGAGCAGTACTTC
TRBJ1-1	TRBV12-3/TRBV12-4	-	-	CASSETGNTEAFF	TGTGCCAGCAGTGAGACGGGGAACACTGAAGCTTTCTTT
TRBJ2-7	TRBV10-3	-	once	CAISEHTTQGYEQYF	TGTGCCATCAGTGAGCACACGACACAGGGATACGAGCAGTACTTC